This T cell receptor (beta chain) was retrieved from a study of cytomegalovirus exposure and HLA in healthy donors. The CDR3 covers 16 residues. V was pared by 2 bases and J by 3 bases, with 8 bases of the junction left unmatched. Germline V CDR1 and CDR2: MNHNS, SASEGT. In the case of this clone: Its antigen is not known.

13 Jbeta primers and 60 Vbeta primers were used for the PCR. The method was immunoSEQ multiplex PCR; TCRdb's version includes in-frame clones alone and lacks a portion of them. The sample yields around 190,000 clones, around nine tenths seen once. Study results and limitations: A later analysis by the authors found several of the most significant clusters apparently linked to common viral pathogens. Three chains linked to CMV were shown in vitro to be specific for CMV antigens.

The receptor was isolated from a young woman in good health and CMV-seronegative. The sequencing sample was made of PBMCs. The genes are TRBV6-1 and TRBJ2-7; TRBD2 aligns across 9 bases. CDR3 bases: TGTGCCAGCAGTGAAATGGGCGGGGGGGACAGCTACGAGCAGTACTTC. It encodes CASSEMGGGDSYEQYF.